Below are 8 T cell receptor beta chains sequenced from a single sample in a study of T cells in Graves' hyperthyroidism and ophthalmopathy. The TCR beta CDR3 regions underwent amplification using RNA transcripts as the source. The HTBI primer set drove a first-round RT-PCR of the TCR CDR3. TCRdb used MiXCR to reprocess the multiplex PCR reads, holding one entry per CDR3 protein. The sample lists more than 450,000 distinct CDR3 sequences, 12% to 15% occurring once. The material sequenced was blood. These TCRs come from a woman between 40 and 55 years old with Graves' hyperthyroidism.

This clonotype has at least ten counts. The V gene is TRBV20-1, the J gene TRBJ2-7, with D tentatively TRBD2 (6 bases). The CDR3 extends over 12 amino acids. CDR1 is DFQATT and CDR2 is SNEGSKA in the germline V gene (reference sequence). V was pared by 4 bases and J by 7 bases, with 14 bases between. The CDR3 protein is CSATPNGGEQYF. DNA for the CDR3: TGCAGTGCTACTCCGAATGGAGGGGAGCAGTACTTC.

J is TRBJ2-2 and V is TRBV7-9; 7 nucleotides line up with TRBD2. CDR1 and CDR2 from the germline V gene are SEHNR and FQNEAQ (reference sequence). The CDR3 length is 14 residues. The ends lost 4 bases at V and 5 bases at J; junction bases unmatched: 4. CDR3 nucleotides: TGTGCCAGCAGCTCAAATAGCGGGACCGGGGAGCTGTTTTTT. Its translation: CASSSNSGTGELFF.

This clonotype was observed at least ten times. The CDR3 DNA reads as TGTGCCAGCAGTTTATACGGGGGCAATATGAACACTGAAGCTTTCTTT. Translation: CASSLYGGNMNTEAFF. V and J are TRBV28 and TRBJ1-1; D might be TRBD1 (6 bases). V was clipped by 1 base and J by 0 bases, with 12 bases between them. CDR1 is MDHEN, CDR2 SYDVKM, per germline. The CDR3 spans 16 residues.

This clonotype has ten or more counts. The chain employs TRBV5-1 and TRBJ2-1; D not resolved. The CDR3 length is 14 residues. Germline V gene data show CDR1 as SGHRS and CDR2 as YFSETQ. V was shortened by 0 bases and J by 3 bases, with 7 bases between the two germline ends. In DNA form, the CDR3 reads TGCGCCAGCAGCTTGGAGACCAACTACAATGAGCAGTTCTTC. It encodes CASSLETNYNEQFF.

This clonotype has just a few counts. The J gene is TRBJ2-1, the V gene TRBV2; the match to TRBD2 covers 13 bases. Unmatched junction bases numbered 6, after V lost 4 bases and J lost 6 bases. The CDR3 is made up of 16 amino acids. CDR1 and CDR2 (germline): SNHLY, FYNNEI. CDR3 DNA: TGTGCCAGCAGTGGGCGGACTAGCGGGAGTGGCAATGAGCAGTTCTTC. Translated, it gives CASSGRTSGSGNEQFF.

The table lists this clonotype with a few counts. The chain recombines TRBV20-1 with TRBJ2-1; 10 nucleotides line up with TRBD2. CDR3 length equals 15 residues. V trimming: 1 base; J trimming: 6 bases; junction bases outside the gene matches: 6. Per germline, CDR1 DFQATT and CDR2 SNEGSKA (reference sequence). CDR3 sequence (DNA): TGCAGTGCTAGAGCTCTAGCGGGGGCGGGCAATGAGCAGTTCTTC. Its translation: CSARALAGAGNEQFF.

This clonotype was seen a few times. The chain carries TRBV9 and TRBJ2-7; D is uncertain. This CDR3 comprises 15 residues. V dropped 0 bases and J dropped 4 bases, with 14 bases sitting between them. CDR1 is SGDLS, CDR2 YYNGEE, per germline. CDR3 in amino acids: CASSVGVTENYEQYF. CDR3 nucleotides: TGTGCCAGCAGCGTAGGCGTAACCGAAAATTACGAGCAGTACTTC.

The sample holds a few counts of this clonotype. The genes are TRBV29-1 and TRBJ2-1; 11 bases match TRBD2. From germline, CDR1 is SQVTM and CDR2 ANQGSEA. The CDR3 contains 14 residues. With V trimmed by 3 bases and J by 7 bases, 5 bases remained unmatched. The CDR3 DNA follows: TGCAGCGTTGAGTTAGCGGGAGGGTTGAATGAGCAGTTCTTC. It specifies CSVELAGGLNEQFF.